This T cell receptor (beta chain) emerged from a study of blood T cell repertoires in COVID-19. For the study at large: The study drew acute and convalescent COVID-19 samples from the United States, Italy and Spain. In each case, the material was cDNA or gDNA derived from T cells, B-cell-depleted T cells, or PBMCs.

Per the authors' pipeline: Amplification of reference gene primers was used by the study to estimate nucleated cell counts. Data came from immunoSEQ multiplex PCR; TCRdb stores just in-frame clones and leaves some out. D and trimming come from the DNA, and the V and J calls and clone size come from that table. The repertoire holds nearly 65,000 clones, with 84% as singletons. CDR3 length equals 16 residues. Germline loops: CDR1 SGHRS, CDR2 YFSETQ. The trim removed 4 bases at V and 4 bases at J, leaving 4 bases unmatched. Material: peripheral blood. The chain has TRBV5-1 and TRBJ2-6; 11 bases line up with TRBD1. The TCR comes from a human donor in a cohort sampled during active COVID-19. CDR3 DNA sequence: TGCGCCAGCAGCCCGGGACAGGGGGACGGGGCCAACGTCCTGACTTTC. Its protein product is CASSPGQGDGANVLTF.